These 4 T cell receptor beta chains share one sample of origin, sequenced in a study of blood T cells in healthy people across ages. Combining a sample-barcoded 5' primer with a J-beta primer mix, a second PCR ran for roughly 6 to 12 cycles. TCRdb fed the 5' RACE reads into MiXCR, producing one record per CDR3 protein. The sample has some 1,000,000 distinct CDR3 sequences, less than 25% seen once. These data were likewise used in another study, on T cells of mothers and their children.

The sample comprised blood. These TCRs come from a girl between 2 and 10 years old in good health.

J is TRBJ1-1 and V is TRBV5-8; D is undetermined. Germline CDR1 reads SGHTS; CDR2 reads YDEGEE. This CDR3 region has 13 residues. Trimming left V 7 bases short and J 4 bases short, with 14 bases between. CDR3 loop: CASGLAGSTEAFF. DNA of the CDR3: TGTGCCAGCGGCCTGGCCGGAAGCACTGAAGCTTTCTTT.

This sequence joins TRBV6-2 or TRBV6-3 and TRBJ2-1; D ambiguous. CDR1 and CDR2 (germline): MNHEY, SVGEGT. Trimming left V 1 base short and J 8 bases short, with 12 bases between. There are 14 residues in the CDR3. The CDR3 sequence is CASSYLLNTDEQFF. The CDR3 DNA sequence: TGTGCCAGCAGTTACTTACTAAACACGGATGAGCAGTTCTTC.

The genes are TRBV29-1 and TRBJ1-2; D is unresolved. Germline loops: CDR1 SQVTM, CDR2 ANQGSEA. Trimming shortened V by 2 bases and J by 10 bases, and 14 bases separated the two germline ends. The CDR3 totals 12 residues. Here the CDR3 reads CSVEIPVRSYTF. The CDR3 region has the DNA TGCAGCGTTGAAATTCCGGTCAGATCCTACACCTTC.

The rearrangement links TRBV29-1 to TRBJ2-7; D gene unclear. The germline gives CDR1 SQVTM, CDR2 ANQGSEA. The CDR3 sequence is 14 residues long. Trimming took off 4 bases at V and 6 bases at J, with 19 bases between the two ends. CDR3 coding DNA: TGCAGCGTTGTATTATTTGACGCTTCGAGCGAGCAGTACTTC. Its translation is CSVVLFDASSEQYF.